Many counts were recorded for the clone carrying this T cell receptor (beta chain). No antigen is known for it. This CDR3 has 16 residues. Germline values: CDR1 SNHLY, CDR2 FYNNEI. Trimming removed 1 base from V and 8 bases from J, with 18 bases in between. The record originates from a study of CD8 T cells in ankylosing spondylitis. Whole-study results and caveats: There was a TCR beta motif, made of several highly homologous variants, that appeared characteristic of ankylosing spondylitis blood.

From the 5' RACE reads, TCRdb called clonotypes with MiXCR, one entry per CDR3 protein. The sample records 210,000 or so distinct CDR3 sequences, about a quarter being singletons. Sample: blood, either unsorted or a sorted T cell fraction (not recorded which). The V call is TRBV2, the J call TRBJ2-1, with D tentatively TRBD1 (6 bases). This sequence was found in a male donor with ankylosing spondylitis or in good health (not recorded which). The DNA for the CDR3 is TGTGCCAGCAGTGAAGTCAAGGGTAGGGGGACGGATGAGCAGTTCTTC. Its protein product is CASSEVKGRGTDEQFF.